The next 6 T cell receptor beta chains were all read from a single sample in a study of tumor-infiltrating lymphocytes in primary liver carcinoma. TCR beta cDNA was made from roughly 450 ng total RNA with a constant-region primer. Amplification in three nested multiplex PCR rounds with slightly modified ARM-PCR gave rise to TCR beta libraries. The first two PCR rounds used TRBV1-TRBV30 forward primers with a C-beta reverse primer, 9 to 11 cycles each. TCRdb reprocessed the multiplex PCR reads with MiXCR, giving one entry per CDR3 protein. The sample shows some 180,000 distinct CDR3 sequences, about 60% of them seen only once. It was unsorted whole blood that yielded blood RNA, and germline DNA was also extracted. Sequencing used peripheral blood. Receptors were obtained from a man aged 40-49 years with primary liver carcinoma and hepatitis B virus infection.

Notes on this clonotype: A much larger clone sits a single nucleotide away, making a read error possible. This rearrangement joins TRBV29-1 to TRBJ1-2, with a possible D match to TRBD1 (5 bases). CDR1 is SQVTM and CDR2 is ANQGSEA in the germline V gene. This CDR3 comprises 12 residues. The ends were cut back, 7 bases at V and 8 bases at J, with 17 bases in the middle. CDR3 region: CSARSTVEGYTF. CDR3 sequence (DNA): TGCAGCGCACGCTCGACAGTGGAAGGCTACACCTTC.

This clonotype was detected a few times. V is TRBV7-9 and J is TRBJ1-2; maybe TRBD1 (6 bases). Germline CDR1 SEHNR, CDR2 FQNEAQ (reference sequence). CDR3 size: 12 residues. V lost 10 bases and J 8 bases, leaving 17 bases between the germline ends. CDR3 DNA: TGTGCCACGGACAGCCGGAGTGGCGGCTACACCTTC. This sequence encodes CATDSRSGGYTF.

Comment on this clonotype: Being one base from a much bigger clone, this may be a read error. V usage is TRBV21-1 and J usage is TRBJ2-5. TRBV21-1 is marked as a pseudogene. The CDR3 is made up of 11 amino acids. CDR3 in amino acids: CASRDQETQYF. For the CDR3, the DNA is TGTGCCAGCAGGGACCAAGAGACCCAGTACTTC.

The chain joins TRBV7-8 to TRBJ2-3, with unresolved D. The CDR3 length is 15 residues. Germline V CDR1 and CDR2: SGHVS, FQNEAQ. V lost 1 base, J lost 2 bases, and 10 bases lay in between. This CDR3 reads CASSLGSSNTDTQYF. In nucleotides, the CDR3 is TGTGCCAGCAGCTTAGGTTCATCTAACACAGATACGCAGTATTTT.

With respect to this clonotype: This likely comes from a read error, as the CDR3 has no conserved phenylalanine or tryptophan at its end. This chain joins TRBV11-2 and TRBJ2-3, with no clear D. This CDR3 has 15 amino acids. Germline V lookup: CDR1 SGHAT, CDR2 FQNNGV. V lost 5 bases and J 11 bases, leaving 23 bases between the germline ends. CDR3 DNA sequence: TGTGCCAGCAGCCCCAACGAAGTCCCCTGGGATTGGCAGTATTTG. Protein product: CASSPNEVPWDWQYL.

This clonotype has at least ten counts. This chain links TRBV11-2 with TRBJ2-1, with D uncertain. Trimming removed 1 base from V and 0 bases from J, with 16 bases in between. Germline-derived CDR1 and CDR2 are SGHAT and FQNNGV. The CDR3 contains 18 residues. The CDR3 is CASSLGPTASSSYNEQFF. The CDR3 nucleotides are TGTGCCAGCAGCTTAGGGCCCACGGCGTCTAGCTCCTACAATGAGCAGTTCTTC.